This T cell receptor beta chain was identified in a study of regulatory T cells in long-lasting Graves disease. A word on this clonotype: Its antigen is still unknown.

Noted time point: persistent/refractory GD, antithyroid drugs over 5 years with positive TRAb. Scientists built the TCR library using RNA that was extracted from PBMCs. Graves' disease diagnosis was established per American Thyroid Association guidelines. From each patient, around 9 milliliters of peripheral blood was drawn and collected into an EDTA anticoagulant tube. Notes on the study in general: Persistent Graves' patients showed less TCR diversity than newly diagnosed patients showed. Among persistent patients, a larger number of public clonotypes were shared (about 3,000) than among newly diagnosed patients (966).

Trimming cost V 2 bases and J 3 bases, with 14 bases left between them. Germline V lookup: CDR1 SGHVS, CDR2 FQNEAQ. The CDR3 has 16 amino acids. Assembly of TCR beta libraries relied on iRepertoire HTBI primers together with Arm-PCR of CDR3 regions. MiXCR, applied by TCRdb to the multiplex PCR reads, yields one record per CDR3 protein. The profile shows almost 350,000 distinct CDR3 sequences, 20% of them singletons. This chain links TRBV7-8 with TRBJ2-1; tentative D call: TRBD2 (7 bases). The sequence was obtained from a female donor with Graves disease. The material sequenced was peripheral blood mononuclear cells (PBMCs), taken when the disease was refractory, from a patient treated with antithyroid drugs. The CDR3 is CASSLSGGALYNEQFF. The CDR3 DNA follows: TGTGCCAGCAGCTTATCTGGGGGGGCCCTCTACAATGAGCAGTTCTTC.